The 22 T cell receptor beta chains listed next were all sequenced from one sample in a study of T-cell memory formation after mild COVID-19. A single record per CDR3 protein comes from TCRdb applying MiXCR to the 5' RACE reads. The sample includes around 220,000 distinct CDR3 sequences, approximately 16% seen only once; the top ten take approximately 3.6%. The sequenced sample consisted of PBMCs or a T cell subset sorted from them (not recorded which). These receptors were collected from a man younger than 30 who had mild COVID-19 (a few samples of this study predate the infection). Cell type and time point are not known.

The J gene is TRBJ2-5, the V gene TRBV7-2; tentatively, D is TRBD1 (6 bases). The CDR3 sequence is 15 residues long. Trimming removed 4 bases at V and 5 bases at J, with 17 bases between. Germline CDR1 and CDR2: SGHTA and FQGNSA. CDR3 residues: CASSSQGYRTETQYF. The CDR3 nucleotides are TGTGCCAGCAGCTCACAGGGTTATCGGACCGAGACCCAGTACTTC.

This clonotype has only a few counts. In DNA, the CDR3 is TGTGCCTGGAGTCTGAGCGGGGGGGCCCCCTCCTACAATGAGCAGTTCTTC. Its translation is CAWSLSGGAPSYNEQFF. The chain carries TRBV30 and TRBJ2-1; 10 nucleotides match TRBD2. This CDR3 comprises 17 residues. Germline V gene sequence: CDR1 GTSNPN, CDR2 SVGIG (reference sequence). J lost 0 bases, V lost 2 bases, and 7 bases had no gene match.

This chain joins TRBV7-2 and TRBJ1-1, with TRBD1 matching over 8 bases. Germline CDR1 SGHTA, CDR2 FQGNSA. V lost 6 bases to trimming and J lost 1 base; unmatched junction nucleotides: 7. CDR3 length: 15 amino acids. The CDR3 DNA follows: TGTGCCAGCAGGGAGACAGGGGCCGGGAACACTGAAGCTTTCTTT. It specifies CASRETGAGNTEAFF. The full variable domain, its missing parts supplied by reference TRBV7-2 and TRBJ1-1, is GAGVSQSPSNKVTEKGKDVELRCDPISGHTALYWYRQSLGQGLEFLIYFQGNSAPDKSGLPSDRFSAERTGGSVSTLTIQRTQQEDSAVYLCASRETGAGNTEAFFGQGTRLTVV.

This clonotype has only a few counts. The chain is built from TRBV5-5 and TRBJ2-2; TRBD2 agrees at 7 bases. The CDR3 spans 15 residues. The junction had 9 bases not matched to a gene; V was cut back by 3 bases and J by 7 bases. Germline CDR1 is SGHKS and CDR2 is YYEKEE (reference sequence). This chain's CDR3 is CASSSWTSFGGELFF. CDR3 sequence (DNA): TGTGCCAGCAGCTCCTGGACTAGTTTTGGCGGGGAGCTGTTTTTT.

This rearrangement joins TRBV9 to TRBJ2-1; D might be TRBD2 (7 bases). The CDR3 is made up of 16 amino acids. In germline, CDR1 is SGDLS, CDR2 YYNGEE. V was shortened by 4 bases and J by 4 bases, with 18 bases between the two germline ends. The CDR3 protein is CASSTLGGAAYNEQFF. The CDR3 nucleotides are TGTGCCAGCAGCACCCTTGGGGGGGCCGCGTACAATGAGCAGTTCTTC. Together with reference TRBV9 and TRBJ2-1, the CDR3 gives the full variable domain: DSGVTQTPKHLITATGQRVTLRCSPRSGDLSVYWYQQSLDQGLQFLIQYYNGEERAKGNILERFSAQQFPDLHSELNLSSLELGDSALYFCASSTLGGAAYNEQFFGPGTRLTVL.

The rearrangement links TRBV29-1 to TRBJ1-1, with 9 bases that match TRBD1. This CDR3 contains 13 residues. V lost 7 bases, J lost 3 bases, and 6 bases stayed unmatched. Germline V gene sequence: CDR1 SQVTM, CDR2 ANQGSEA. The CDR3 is CSARDRVDTEAFF. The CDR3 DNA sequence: TGCAGCGCCCGGGACAGGGTAGACACTGAAGCTTTCTTT.

The CDR3 nucleotides read TGTGCCAGCAGAGACAGGATTAATCAGCCCCAGCATTTT. This encodes CASRDRINQPQHF. The J gene is TRBJ1-5, the V gene TRBV6-2 or TRBV6-3, with D perhaps matching TRBD1 (6 bases). The CDR3 totals 13 residues. The germline V gene encodes CDR1 MNHEY and CDR2 SVGEGT. V lost 6 bases and J lost 4, with 10 bases in between.

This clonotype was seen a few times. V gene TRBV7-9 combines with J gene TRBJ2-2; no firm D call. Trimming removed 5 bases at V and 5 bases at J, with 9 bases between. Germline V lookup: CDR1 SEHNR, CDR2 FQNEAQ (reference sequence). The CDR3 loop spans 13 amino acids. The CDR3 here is CASSIQETGELFF. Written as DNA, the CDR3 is TGTGCCAGCAGCATCCAAGAGACCGGGGAGCTGTTTTTT.

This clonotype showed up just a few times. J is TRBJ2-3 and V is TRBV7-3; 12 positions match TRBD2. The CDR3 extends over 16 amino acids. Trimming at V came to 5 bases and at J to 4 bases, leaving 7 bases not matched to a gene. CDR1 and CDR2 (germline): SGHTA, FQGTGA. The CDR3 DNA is TGTGCCAGCAGCCTGACTAGCGGGGGAACCGCAGATACGCAGTATTTT. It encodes CASSLTSGGTADTQYF.

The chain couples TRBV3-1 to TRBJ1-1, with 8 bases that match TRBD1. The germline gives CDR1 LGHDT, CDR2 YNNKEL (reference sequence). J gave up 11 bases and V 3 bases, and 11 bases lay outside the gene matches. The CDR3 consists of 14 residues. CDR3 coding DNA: TGTGCCAGCAGCCAGTGGACAGGGTTATTCGCGGCTTTCTTT. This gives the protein CASSQWTGLFAAFF.

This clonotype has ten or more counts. CDR3 loop: CASSLEQAGNSPLHF. The CDR3 region has the DNA TGTGCCAGCAGCTTAGAGCAGGCCGGTAATTCACCCCTCCACTTT. The J gene is TRBJ1-6, the V gene TRBV7-6; D uncertain. Germline V gene data show CDR1 as SGHVS and CDR2 as FNYEAQ. The CDR3 has 15 residues. The V end was cut by 1 base, the J end by 6 bases, with 10 bases between.

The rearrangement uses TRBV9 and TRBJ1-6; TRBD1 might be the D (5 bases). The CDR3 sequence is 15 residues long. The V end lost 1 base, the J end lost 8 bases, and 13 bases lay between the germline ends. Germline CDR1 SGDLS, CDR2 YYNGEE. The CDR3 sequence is CASSVSSQEDSPLHF. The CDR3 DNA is TGTGCCAGCAGCGTATCTTCACAGGAGGATTCACCCCTCCACTTT.

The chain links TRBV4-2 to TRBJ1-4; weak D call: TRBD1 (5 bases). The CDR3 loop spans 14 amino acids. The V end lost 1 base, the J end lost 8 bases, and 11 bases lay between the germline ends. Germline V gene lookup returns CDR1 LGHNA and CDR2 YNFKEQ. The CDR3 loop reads CASSQVGHYEKLFF. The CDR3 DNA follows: TGTGCCAGCAGCCAAGTAGGACACTACGAAAAACTGTTTTTT.

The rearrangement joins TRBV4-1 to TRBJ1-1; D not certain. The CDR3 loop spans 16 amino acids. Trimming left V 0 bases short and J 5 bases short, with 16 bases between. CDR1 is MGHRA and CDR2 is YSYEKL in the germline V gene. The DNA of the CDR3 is TGCGCCAGCAGCCAAGATTGGCAGACTGAATGGACTGAAGCTTTCTTT. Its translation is CASSQDWQTEWTEAFF.

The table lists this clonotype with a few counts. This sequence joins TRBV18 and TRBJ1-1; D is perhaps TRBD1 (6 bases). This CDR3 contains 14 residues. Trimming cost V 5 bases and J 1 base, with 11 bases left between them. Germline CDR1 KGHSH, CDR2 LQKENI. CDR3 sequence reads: CASSWTEENTEAFF. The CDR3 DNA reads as TGTGCCAGCTCATGGACAGAAGAGAACACTGAAGCTTTCTTT.

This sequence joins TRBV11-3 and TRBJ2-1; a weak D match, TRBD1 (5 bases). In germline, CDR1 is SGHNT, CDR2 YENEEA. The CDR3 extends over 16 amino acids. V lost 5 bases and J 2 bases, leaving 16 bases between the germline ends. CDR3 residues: CASSPSVGAAYNEQFF. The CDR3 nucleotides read TGTGCCAGCAGCCCTTCAGTAGGGGCGGCCTACAATGAGCAGTTCTTC.

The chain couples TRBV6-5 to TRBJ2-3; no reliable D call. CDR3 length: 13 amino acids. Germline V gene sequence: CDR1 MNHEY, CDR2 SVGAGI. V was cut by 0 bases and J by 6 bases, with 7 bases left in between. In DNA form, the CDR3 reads TGTGCCAGCAGTTACTCTCAATTGGATACGCAGTATTTT. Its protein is CASSYSQLDTQYF.

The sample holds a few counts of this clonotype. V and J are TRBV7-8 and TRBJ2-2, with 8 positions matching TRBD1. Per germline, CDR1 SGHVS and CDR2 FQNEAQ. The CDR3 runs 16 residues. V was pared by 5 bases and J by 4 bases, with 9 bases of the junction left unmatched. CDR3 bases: TGTGCCAGCAGCGTAGGACAGGGCCAGGGCACCGGGGAGCTGTTTTTT. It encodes CASSVGQGQGTGELFF.

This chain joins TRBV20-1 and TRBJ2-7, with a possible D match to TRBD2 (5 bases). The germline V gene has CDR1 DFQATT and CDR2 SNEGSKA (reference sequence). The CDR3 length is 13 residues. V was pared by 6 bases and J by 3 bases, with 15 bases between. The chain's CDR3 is CSASSGGSYEQYF. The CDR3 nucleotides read TGCAGTGCCTCTTCGGGTGGGAGCTACGAGCAGTACTTC.

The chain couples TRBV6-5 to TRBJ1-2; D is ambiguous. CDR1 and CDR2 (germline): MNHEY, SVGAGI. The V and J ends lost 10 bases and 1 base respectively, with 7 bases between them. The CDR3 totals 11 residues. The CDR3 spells CATRLNYGYTF. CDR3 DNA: TGTGCCACCCGACTTAACTATGGCTACACCTTC.

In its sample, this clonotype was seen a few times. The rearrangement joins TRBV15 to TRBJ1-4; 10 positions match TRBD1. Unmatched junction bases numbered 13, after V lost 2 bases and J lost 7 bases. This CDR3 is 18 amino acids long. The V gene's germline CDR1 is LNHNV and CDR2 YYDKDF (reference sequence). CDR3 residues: CATSRNTGTGAEGEKLFF. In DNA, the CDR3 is TGTGCCACCAGCAGAAATACCGGGACAGGGGCGGAAGGTGAAAAACTGTTTTTT.

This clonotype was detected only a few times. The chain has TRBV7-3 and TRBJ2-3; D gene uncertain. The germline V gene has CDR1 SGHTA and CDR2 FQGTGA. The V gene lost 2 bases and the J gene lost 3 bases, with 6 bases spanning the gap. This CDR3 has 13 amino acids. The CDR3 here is CASSLRRTDTQYF. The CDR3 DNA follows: TGTGCCAGCAGCTTACGCCGTACAGATACGCAGTATTTT.